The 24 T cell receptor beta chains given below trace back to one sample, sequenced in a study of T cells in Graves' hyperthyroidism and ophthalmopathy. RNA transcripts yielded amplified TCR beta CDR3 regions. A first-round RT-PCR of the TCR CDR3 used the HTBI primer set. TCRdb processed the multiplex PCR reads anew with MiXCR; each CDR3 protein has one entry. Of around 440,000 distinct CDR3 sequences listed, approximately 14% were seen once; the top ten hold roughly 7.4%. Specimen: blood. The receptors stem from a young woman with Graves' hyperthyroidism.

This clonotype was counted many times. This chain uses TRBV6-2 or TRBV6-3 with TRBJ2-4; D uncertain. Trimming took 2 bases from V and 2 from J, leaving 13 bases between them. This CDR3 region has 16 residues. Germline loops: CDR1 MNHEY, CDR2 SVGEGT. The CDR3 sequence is CASSYASGPTKNIQYF. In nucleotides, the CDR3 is TGTGCCAGCAGTTACGCATCTGGACCGACCAAAAACATTCAGTACTTC.

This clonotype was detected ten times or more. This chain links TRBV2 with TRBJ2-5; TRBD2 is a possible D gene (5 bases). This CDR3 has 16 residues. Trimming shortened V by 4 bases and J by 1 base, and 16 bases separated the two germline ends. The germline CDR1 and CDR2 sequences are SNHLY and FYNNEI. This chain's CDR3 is CASSARSPGIQETQYF. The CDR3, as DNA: TGTGCCAGCAGTGCAAGGAGCCCGGGGATCCAAGAGACCCAGTACTTC.

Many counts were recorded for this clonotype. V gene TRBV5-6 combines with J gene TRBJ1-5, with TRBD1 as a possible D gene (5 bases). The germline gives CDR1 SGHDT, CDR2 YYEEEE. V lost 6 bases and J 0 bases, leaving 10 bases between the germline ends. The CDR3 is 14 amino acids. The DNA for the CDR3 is TGTGCCAGCACCTTACAGGCTAGCAATCAGCCCCAGCATTTT. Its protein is CASTLQASNQPQHF.

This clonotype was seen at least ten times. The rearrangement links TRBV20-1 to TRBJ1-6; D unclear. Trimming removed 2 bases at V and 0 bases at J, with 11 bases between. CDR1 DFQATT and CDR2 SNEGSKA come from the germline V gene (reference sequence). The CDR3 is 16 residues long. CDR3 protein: CSARQDLSSYNSPLHF. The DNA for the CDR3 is TGCAGTGCTAGACAGGACCTCAGCTCCTATAATTCACCCCTCCACTTT.

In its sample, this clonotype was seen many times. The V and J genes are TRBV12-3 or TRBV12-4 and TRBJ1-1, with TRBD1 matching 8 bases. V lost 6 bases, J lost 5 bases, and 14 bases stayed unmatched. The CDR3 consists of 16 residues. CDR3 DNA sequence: TGTGCCAGCAGCTCGCACGGACAGGGAGGAAGGACTGAAGCTTTCTTT. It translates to CASSSHGQGGRTEAFF.

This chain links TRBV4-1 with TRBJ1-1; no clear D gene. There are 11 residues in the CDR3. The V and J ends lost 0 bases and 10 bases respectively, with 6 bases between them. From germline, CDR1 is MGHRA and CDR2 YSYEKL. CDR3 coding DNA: TGCGCCAGCAGCCAAGATTGGAGAGCTTTCTTT. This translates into CASSQDWRAFF.

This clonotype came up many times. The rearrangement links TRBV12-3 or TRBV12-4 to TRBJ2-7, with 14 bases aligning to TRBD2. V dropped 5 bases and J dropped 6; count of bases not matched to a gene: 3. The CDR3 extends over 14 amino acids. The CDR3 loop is CASSTGTSGSEQYF. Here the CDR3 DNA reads TGTGCCAGCAGTACCGGGACTAGCGGGAGCGAGCAGTACTTC.

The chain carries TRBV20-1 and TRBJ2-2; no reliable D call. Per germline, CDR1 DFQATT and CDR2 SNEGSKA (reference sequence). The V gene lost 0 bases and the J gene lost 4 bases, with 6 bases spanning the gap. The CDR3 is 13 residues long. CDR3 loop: CSARDRLTGELFF. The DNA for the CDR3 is TGCAGTGCTAGAGACAGGCTCACCGGGGAGCTGTTTTTT.

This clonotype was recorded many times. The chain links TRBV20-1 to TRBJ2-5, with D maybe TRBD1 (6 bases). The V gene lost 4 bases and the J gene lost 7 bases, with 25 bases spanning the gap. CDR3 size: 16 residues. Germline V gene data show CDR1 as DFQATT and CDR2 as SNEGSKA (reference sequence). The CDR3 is CSATPEGGGEVGTQYF. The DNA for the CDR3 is TGCAGTGCTACCCCAGAAGGTGGGGGCGAGGTCGGGACCCAGTACTTC.

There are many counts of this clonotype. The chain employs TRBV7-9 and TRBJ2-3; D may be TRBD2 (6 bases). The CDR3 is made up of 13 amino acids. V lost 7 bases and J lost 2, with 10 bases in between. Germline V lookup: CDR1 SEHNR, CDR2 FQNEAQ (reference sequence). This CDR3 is CASMRDLTDTQYF. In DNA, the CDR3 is TGTGCCAGCATGCGGGACCTCACAGATACGCAGTATTTT.

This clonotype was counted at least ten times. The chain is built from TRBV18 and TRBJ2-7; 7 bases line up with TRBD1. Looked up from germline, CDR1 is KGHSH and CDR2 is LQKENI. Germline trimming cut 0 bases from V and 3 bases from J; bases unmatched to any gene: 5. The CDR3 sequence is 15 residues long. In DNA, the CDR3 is TGTGCCAGCTCACCACCGGGACAGCCGATCTACGAGCAGTACTTC. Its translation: CASSPPGQPIYEQYF.

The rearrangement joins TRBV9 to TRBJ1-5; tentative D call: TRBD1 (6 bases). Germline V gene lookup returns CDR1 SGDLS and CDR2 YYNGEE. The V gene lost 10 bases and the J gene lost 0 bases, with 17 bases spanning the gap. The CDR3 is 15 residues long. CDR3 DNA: TGTGCCTCCTCCGGTGGGGGGCATAGCAATCAGCCCCAGCATTTT. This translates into CASSGGGHSNQPQHF.

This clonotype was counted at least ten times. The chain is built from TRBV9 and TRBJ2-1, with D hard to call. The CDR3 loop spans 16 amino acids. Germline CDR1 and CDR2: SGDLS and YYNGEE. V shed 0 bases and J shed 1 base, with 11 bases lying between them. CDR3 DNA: TGTGCCAGCAGCGTAGGGCTAATGGTATCCTACAATGAGCAGTTCTTC. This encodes CASSVGLMVSYNEQFF.

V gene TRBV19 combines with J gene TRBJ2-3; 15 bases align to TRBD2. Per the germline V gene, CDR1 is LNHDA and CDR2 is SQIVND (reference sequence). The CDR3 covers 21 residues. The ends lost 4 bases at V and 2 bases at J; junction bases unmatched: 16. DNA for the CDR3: TGTGCCAGTAGTAGAGACGCGGGACTAGCGGGAGGAGGGAGGGACACAGATACGCAGTATTTT. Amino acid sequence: CASSRDAGLAGGGRDTDTQYF.

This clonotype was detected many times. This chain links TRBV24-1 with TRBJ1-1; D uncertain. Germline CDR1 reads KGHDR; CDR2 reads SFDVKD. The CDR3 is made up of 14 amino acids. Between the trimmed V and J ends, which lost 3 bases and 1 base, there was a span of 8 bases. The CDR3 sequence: CATSDTMTNTEAFF. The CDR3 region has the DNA TGTGCCACCAGTGATACTATGACGAACACTGAAGCTTTCTTT.

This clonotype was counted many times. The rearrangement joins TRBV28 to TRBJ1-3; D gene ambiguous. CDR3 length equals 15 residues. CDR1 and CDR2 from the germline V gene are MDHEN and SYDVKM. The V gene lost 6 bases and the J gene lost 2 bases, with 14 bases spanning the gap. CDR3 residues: CASRGGGQAGNTIYF. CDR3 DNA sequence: TGTGCCAGCAGAGGTGGAGGGCAGGCTGGAAACACCATATATTTT.

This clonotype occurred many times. The CDR3 bases are TGTGCCAGCAGTCCCCTCACGGGGGGAGGGTACCAAGAGACCCAGTACTTC. Translated, it gives CASSPLTGGGYQETQYF. The rearrangement joins TRBV12-3 or TRBV12-4 to TRBJ2-5, with 7 bases aligning to TRBD2. The CDR3 covers 17 residues. Losses at the gene ends were 5 bases for V and 0 bases for J; bases not matched to a gene: 12.

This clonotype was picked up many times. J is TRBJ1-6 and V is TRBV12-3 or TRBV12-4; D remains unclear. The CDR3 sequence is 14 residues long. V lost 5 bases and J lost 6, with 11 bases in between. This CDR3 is CASSAGRPNSPLHF. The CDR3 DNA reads TGTGCCAGCAGTGCCGGACGGCCTAATTCACCCCTCCACTTT.

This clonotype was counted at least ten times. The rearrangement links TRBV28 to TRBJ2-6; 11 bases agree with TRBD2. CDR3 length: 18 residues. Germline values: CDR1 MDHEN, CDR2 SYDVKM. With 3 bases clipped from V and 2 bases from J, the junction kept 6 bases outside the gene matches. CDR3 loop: CASSLWLAGGTGANVLTF. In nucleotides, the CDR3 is TGTGCCAGCAGTTTGTGGCTAGCGGGGGGTACTGGGGCCAACGTCCTGACTTTC.

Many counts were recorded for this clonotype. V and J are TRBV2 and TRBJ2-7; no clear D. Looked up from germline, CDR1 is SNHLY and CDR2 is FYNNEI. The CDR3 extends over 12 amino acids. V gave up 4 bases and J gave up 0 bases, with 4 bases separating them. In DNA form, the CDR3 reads TGTGCCAGCAGTGCCAGCTCCTACGAGCAGTACTTC. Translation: CASSASSYEQYF.

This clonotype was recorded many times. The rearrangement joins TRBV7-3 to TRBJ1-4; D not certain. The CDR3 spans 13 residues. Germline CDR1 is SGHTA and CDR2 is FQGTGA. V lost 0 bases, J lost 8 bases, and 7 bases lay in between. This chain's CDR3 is CASSLTEGEKLFF. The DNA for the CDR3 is TGTGCCAGCAGCTTAACCGAGGGAGAAAAACTGTTTTTT.

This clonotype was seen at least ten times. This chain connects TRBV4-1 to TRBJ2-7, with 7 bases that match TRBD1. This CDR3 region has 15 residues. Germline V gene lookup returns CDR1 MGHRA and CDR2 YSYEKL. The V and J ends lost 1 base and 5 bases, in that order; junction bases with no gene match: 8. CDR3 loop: CASSQVTGVPNEQYF. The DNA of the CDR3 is TGCGCCAGCAGCCAAGTTACAGGGGTCCCCAACGAGCAGTACTTC.

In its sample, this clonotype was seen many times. CDR3 loop: CASSIWLVISNEQFF. CDR3 DNA: TGTGCCAGTAGTATCTGGCTAGTGATTTCTAATGAGCAGTTCTTC. The chain carries TRBV19 and TRBJ2-1; D gene uncertain. The CDR3 sequence is 15 residues long. V lost 3 bases to trimming and J lost 7 bases, with 16 bases between them. The germline V gene encodes CDR1 LNHDA and CDR2 SQIVND (reference sequence).

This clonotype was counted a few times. As DNA, the CDR3 is TGTGCCAGCAGTTCCCGGGAGGATCAGCCCCAGCATTTT. Amino acid sequence: CASSSREDQPQHF. The rearrangement links TRBV6-1 to TRBJ1-5; D is ambiguous. The CDR3 extends over 13 amino acids. Trimming removed 5 bases at V and 5 bases at J, with 10 bases between. Germline CDR1 reads MNHNS; CDR2 reads SASEGT.